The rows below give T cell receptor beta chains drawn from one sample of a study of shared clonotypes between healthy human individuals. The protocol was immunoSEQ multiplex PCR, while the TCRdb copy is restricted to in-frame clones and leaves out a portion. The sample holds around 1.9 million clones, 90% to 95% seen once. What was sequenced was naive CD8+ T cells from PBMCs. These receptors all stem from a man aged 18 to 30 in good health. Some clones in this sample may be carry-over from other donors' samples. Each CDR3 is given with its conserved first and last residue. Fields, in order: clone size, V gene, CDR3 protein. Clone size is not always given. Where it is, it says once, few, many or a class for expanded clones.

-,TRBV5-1,CASSTEKGDDYGYTF
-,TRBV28,CASSLWGSYNEQFF
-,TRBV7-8,CASKGWAETEAFF
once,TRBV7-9,CASSPAGTGWNTEAFF
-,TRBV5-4,CASSFWPGETQYF
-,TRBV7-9,CASSSGAAAQETQYF
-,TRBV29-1,CSVGQSSSCEQYF
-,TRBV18,CASSPDRANQPQHF
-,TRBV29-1,CSVEDPSVSGGPYEQYF
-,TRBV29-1,CSVVVEDGTYEQYF
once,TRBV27,CASSPGPRTLAFYEQYF
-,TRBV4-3,CASSQASDTQYF
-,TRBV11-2,CASSLGPAPSWYEQYF
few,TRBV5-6,CASSLDEAGEQYF
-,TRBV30,CAWSSESGVPDTQYF
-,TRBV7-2,CASSLNRGYEQFF
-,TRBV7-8,CASSPSGENTEAFF
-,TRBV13,CASSLGDVSSYNEQFF
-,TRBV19,CASSGLGEILYGYTF
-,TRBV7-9,CASSFLQEAGETQYF
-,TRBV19,CASSPYLWTGGSGANVLTF
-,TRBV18,CASSPRDNLYGYTF
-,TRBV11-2,CASSLDPDEQYF
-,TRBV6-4,CASSAVVFTGELFF
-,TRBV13,CASSPADREKLFF
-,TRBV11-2,CASRPIAGGILNEQFF
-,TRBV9,CASSGPGRDTQYF
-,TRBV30,CAWSGEKLFF
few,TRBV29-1,CSVARGLTEAFF
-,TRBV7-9,CASSSPEQAKNIQYF
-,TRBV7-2,CASSPTRGRNTEAFF
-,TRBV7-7,CASSPGTGGRGGYTF
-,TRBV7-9,CASSGDTEFPHEQYF
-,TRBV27,CASSTNLLAGNYEQYF
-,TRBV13,CASSLLAGGTGELFF
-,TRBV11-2,CASSRPRGRGSVNEQFF
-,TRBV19,CATHPPDSYEQYF
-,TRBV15,CATSRDRQDYEQYF
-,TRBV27,CASSFKTGELFF
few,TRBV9,CASSVGRQGGGYTF
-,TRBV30,CAWGGGSSYEQYF
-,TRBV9,CASSERIVGTVNYGYTF
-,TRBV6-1,CASSEKGRPSYNEQFF
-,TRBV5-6,CASSWATSGTYNEQFF
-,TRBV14,CASSPWGLAEWDEQFF
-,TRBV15,CATSRSAGYEQYF
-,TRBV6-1,CASGLAGESGTQYF
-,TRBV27,CASKTRGGPNTEAFF
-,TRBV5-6,CASSLKGREVKLFF
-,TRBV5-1,CASSEDVEAFF
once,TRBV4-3,CASSQDYEGGNTEAFF
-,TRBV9,CASSPLTGGGTDTQYF
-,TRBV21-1,CASSSRDRTRARSTEAFF
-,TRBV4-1,CASSEREREVGYGYTF
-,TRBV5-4,CASSSPTSGSTDTQYF